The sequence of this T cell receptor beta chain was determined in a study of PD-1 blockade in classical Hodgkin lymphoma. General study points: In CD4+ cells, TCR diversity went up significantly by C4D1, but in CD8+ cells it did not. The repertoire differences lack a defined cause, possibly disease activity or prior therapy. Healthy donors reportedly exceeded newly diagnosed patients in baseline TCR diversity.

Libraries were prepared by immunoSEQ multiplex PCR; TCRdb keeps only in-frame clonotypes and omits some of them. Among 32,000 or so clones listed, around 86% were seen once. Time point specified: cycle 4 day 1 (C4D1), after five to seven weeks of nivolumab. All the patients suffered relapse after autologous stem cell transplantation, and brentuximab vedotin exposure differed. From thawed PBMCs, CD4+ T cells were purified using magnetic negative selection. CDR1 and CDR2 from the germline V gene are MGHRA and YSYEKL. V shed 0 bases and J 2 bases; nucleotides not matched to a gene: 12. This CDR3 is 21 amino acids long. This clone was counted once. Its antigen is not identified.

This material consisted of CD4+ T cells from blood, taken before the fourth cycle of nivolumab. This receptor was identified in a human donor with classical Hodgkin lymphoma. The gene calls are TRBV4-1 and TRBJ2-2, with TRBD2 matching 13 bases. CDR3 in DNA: TGCGCCAGCAGCCAAGACCCGGTCGGACTAGCGGGAGTATATAACACCGGGGAGCTGTTTTTT. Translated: CASSQDPVGLAGVYNTGELFF.